Reported below is one TCR beta chain. Which antigen it targets is not known. No qualities accompany the bases; no much larger clone lies one base away. The data derive from a study of T-cell reconstitution after alpha-beta-depleted transplantation in children (TCRdb year 2016). Background for the entire study: T-cell immune reconstitution after TCRalphabeta/CD19-depleted allogeneic hematopoietic cell transplantation in children was quantitatively tracked in the study by means of TCR repertoire profiling. The paper's findings and limits, for the study overall: The frequencies of hyperexpanded clones fell over the following months, and after one year, T-cell counts and TCRbeta diversity were mostly attributed to newly produced T cells. The high TCRbeta diversity at day 60 in some patients was ascribed to recipient T cells and intrathymic progenitors that had survived conditioning. About two months after transplant, the apparently early recovery of alphabetaT-cell counts reportedly depended on just several hundred clones that had expanded rapidly and came from non-depleted graft cells.

The method behind the library was PCR. Sequencing was carried out with an Illumina HiSeq 2500. To normalize quantification of the TCRbeta repertoire, the TCR libraries were built with molecular barcoding that relied on unique molecular identifiers. TCRdb redid the processing of the public reads, applying fastp at Q25 and MiXCR, and retained in-frame beta chains. CDR3 protein sequences are deduplicated, and each keeps its most common genes and DNA. Recorded for this sample are about 300,000 distinct CDR3 sequences; less than 9.5% of them occurred a single time. The top ten clonotypes cover approximately 9.6% of the sample. Interpreted using the paper, the treatment or condition label stands for: allogeneic hematopoietic cell transplantation with graft depleted of TCRalphabeta T cells and CD19 B cells. The transplant recipients were children given TCRalphabeta/CD19-depleted allogeneic hematopoietic cell grafts.

V has 6 bases trimmed and J has 6 bases trimmed; junction bases matching no gene number 8. There are 14 amino acids in the CDR3, from cysteine to phenylalanine inclusive. This entry keeps only the CDR3 DNA: 42 bases, framed from base 1. Looking up the germline V gene yields CDR1 KGHSH and CDR2 LQKENI. The specimen was peripheral blood, collected 360 days after TCRalphabeta/CD19-depleted stem cell transplant. This TCR derives from a female patient aged 2-15 years who had a stem cell transplant for Fanconi anemia, so the T cells may come from the graft donor. The rearranged chain carries TRBV18 and TRBJ1-5, with TRBD1 identical over 7 junction bases. The sequenced DNA: TGTGCCAGCTCCGTGACAGGGTCGACTCAGCCCCAGCATTTT. This gives the protein CASSVTGSTQPQHF.